Following are 30 T cell receptor beta chains from one sample sequenced in a study of shared clonotypes between healthy human individuals. The protocol was immunoSEQ multiplex PCR, while the TCRdb copy is restricted to in-frame clones and leaves out a portion. The sample contains about a million clones, about 80% of which appear only once. The specimen was memory CD4+ T cells from PBMCs. Subset specified: CD45RA-negative fraction. The receptors come from a man between 18 and 35 years old in good health. Some clones in this sample may be carry-over from other donors' samples.

This chain links TRBV7-3 with TRBJ2-2; TRBD2 might be the D (6 bases). The CDR3 is 16 residues long. V lost 5 bases and J 0 bases, leaving 13 bases between the germline ends. Per germline, CDR1 SGHTA and CDR2 FQGTGA. CDR3 in amino acids: CASSPEGTSNTGELFF. CDR3 nucleotide sequence: TGTGCCAGCAGCCCGGAAGGGACTTCGAACACCGGGGAGCTGTTTTTT.

The V gene is TRBV29-1, the J gene TRBJ2-1; 9 bases are a match to TRBD2. Germline V lookup: CDR1 SQVTM, CDR2 ANQGSEA. V lost 4 bases and J lost 9; bases outside the gene matches: 7. CDR3 length equals 13 residues. In DNA, the CDR3 is TGCAGCGTTGGGCTAGCGGGAAAGGGTGAGCAGTTCTTC. It specifies CSVGLAGKGEQFF.

This clone was observed a few times. The chain couples TRBV5-1 to TRBJ2-1; 7 bases agree with TRBD2. Per germline, CDR1 SGHRS and CDR2 YFSETQ. The CDR3 has 16 amino acids. After removal of 1 base from V and 4 bases from J, the junction contained 8 bases not matched to a gene. CDR3 amino acids: CASSLQSSGVYNEQFF. CDR3 DNA: TGCGCCAGCAGCTTGCAGTCCAGCGGGGTTTACAATGAGCAGTTCTTC.

A single count supports this clone. J is TRBJ2-2 and V is TRBV2, with D possibly TRBD2 on 5 matching bases. The CDR3 loop spans 15 amino acids. V was cut by 3 bases and J by 0 bases, with 8 bases left in between. Germline loops: CDR1 SNHLY, CDR2 FYNNEI. The CDR3 here is CASSDEGPNTGELFF. The CDR3 DNA follows: TGTGCCAGCAGTGACGAGGGTCCGAACACCGGGGAGCTGTTTTTT. Full variable domain (remainder filled in from reference TRBV2 and TRBJ2-2): EPEVTQTPSHQVTQMGQEVILRCVPISNHLYFYWYRQILGQKVEFLVSFYNNEISEKSEIFDDQFSVERPDGSNFTLKIRSTKLEDSAMYFCASSDEGPNTGELFFGEGSRLTVL.

In its sample, this clone was seen a few times. The sample carries other DNA sequences with the same CDR3. This chain connects TRBV25-1 to TRBJ2-3, with 7 bases matching TRBD2. Germline CDR1 and CDR2: MGHDK and SYGVNS. The trim removed 2 bases at V and 3 bases at J, leaving 5 bases unmatched. The CDR3 loop spans 15 amino acids. The CDR3 reads CASSEGGRGTDTQYF. In DNA form, the CDR3 reads TGTGCCAGCAGTGAAGGCGGGAGAGGGACAGATACGCAGTATTTT.

This clone was counted many times. This specimen includes other DNA sequences encoding the same CDR3. The rearrangement joins TRBV2 to TRBJ1-3; tentative D call: TRBD1 (6 bases). V lost 4 bases to trimming and J lost 5 bases, with 9 bases between them. CDR3 length: 13 amino acids. CDR1 is SNHLY, CDR2 FYNNEI, per germline. CDR3 sequence reads: CASSATGRNTIYF. The CDR3 DNA reads TGTGCCAGCAGTGCAACAGGGAGAAACACCATATATTTT.

This rearrangement joins TRBV9 to TRBJ2-1; D is perhaps TRBD1 (6 bases). Germline V gene sequence: CDR1 SGDLS, CDR2 YYNGEE. This CDR3 region has 15 residues. Trimming took 0 bases from V and 7 from J, leaving 14 bases between them. The CDR3: CASSVGAGDLNEQFF. The CDR3 DNA reads TGTGCCAGCAGCGTAGGAGCAGGGGATTTGAATGAGCAGTTCTTC.

The sample holds a few counts of this clone. V usage is TRBV2 and J usage is TRBJ2-5; D is undetermined. Trimming left V 2 bases short and J 1 base short, with 11 bases between. Germline V CDR1 and CDR2: SNHLY, FYNNEI. The CDR3 totals 15 residues. The CDR3, as DNA: TGTGCCAGCAGTGAAATGGGCAGCTTCCAAGAGACCCAGTACTTC. It codes for CASSEMGSFQETQYF.

This clone was counted once. The chain couples TRBV6-6 to TRBJ1-1; the D is unclear. Germline CDR1 is MNHNY and CDR2 is SVGAGI (reference sequence). V lost 8 bases and J 8 bases, leaving 15 bases between the germline ends. The CDR3 contains 12 residues. CDR3 DNA sequence: TGTGCCAGCGAGGCACGGCGATCCGAAGCTTTCTTT. Translating it yields CASEARRSEAFF.

The chain links TRBV7-9 to TRBJ1-3; D gene unclear. This CDR3 spans 15 amino acids. Trimming removed 5 bases at V and 0 bases at J, with 11 bases between. CDR1 and CDR2 from the germline V gene are SEHNR and FQNEAQ (reference sequence). Here the CDR3 DNA reads TGTGCCAGCAGCCAGCGCGGGAGCTCTGGAAACACCATATATTTT. Amino acids: CASSQRGSSGNTIYF.

The chain is built from TRBV28 and TRBJ2-5; the D is unclear. Trimming took off 5 bases at V and 1 base at J, with 11 bases between the two ends. The CDR3 contains 14 residues. Germline V gene sequence: CDR1 MDHEN, CDR2 SYDVKM. As DNA, the CDR3 is TGTGCCAGCAGTCCGGTCCGAATCCAAGAGACCCAGTACTTC. The encoded protein is CASSPVRIQETQYF.

J is TRBJ2-1 and V is TRBV7-9; no clear D. V lost 4 bases, J lost 9 bases, and 13 bases lay in between. Germline loops: CDR1 SEHNR, CDR2 FQNEAQ (reference sequence). CDR3 length equals 13 residues. CDR3 nucleotide sequence: TGTGCCAGCAGCTCAGAGCCTGGGCGTGAGCAGTTCTTC. Amino acids: CASSSEPGREQFF. Combining the CDR3 with reference TRBV7-9 and TRBJ2-1 gives the whole variable domain DTGVSQNPRHKITKRGQNVTFRCDPISEHNRLYWYRQTLGQGPEFLTYFQNEAQLEKSRLLSDRFSAERPKGSFSTLEIQRTEQGDSAMYLCASSSEPGREQFFGPGTRLTVL.

J is TRBJ2-2 and V is TRBV9; 14 nucleotides match TRBD2. With 4 bases clipped from V and 6 bases from J, the junction kept 11 bases outside the gene matches. The CDR3 covers 18 residues. CDR1 is SGDLS and CDR2 is YYNGEE in the germline V gene. The CDR3: CASSKLGLAGVVSGELFF. CDR3 bases: TGTGCCAGCAGCAAATTGGGACTAGCGGGAGTAGTGTCCGGGGAGCTGTTTTTT.

This chain joins TRBV10-1 and TRBJ2-7, with D unresolved. Germline V gene sequence: CDR1 WNHNN, CDR2 SYGVQD (reference sequence). The CDR3 loop spans 10 amino acids. The V and J ends lost 10 bases and 5 bases respectively, with 9 bases between them. The CDR3 here is CATPRDEQYF. The CDR3 bases are TGCGCCACCCCAAGAGACGAGCAGTACTTC.

This clone was seen a single time. J is TRBJ1-3 and V is TRBV5-3, with D unclear. TRBV5-3 is recorded as an ORF, its role being uncertain. The CDR3 loop spans 16 amino acids. Trimming shortened V by 0 bases and J by 0 bases, and 10 bases separated the two germline ends. The CDR3 loop reads CARSLVGSFSGNTIYF. CDR3 coding DNA: TGTGCCAGAAGCTTGGTTGGTTCATTCTCTGGAAACACCATATATTTT.

DNA for the CDR3: TGTGCCAGCAGTCAACAGGGGAGTAGGGGTACTGAAGCTTTCTTT. This encodes CASSQQGSRGTEAFF. This chain uses TRBV2 with TRBJ1-1; 7 bases are a match to TRBD1. CDR3 length equals 15 residues. Trimming took 5 bases from V and 5 from J; bases not matched to a gene: 11. The germline gives CDR1 SNHLY, CDR2 FYNNEI.

The rearrangement links TRBV30 to TRBJ2-5; 7 nucleotides agree with TRBD2. The CDR3 loop spans 10 amino acids. In germline, CDR1 is GTSNPN, CDR2 SVGIG (reference sequence). The V segment lost 2 bases and the J segment 9 bases; nucleotides outside the gene matches: 0. CDR3 sequence (DNA): TGTGCCTGGAGTCGGGAGGCCCAGTACTTC. Translated, it gives CAWSREAQYF.

This clone has only a few counts. This CDR3 is also generated by other DNA sequences in the sample. This chain uses TRBV5-1 with TRBJ2-1, with unresolved D. V was shortened by 4 bases and J by 7 bases, with 15 bases between the two germline ends. The CDR3 has 14 residues. CDR1 SGHRS and CDR2 YFSETQ come from the germline V gene. The CDR3 sequence is CASSLSSVGNEQFF. DNA of the CDR3: TGCGCCAGCAGCCTTTCAAGCGTGGGAAATGAGCAGTTCTTC.

The V gene is TRBV30, the J gene TRBJ2-6, with D possibly TRBD1 on 9 matching bases. Germline lookup yields CDR1 GTSNPN and CDR2 SVGIG (reference sequence). This CDR3 has 17 residues. Trimming removed 6 bases at V and 0 bases at J, with 18 bases between. This CDR3 is CACRGGQGPSGANVLTF. The DNA for the CDR3 is TGTGCCTGCCGGGGGGGACAGGGACCCTCTGGGGCCAACGTCCTGACTTTC.

This clone occurred once. This chain joins TRBV18 and TRBJ2-2; a possible D gene is TRBD2 (6 bases). The CDR3 consists of 16 residues. The V end was cut by 3 bases, the J end by 5 bases, with 16 bases between. The germline CDR1 and CDR2 sequences are KGHSH and LQKENI. The CDR3 sequence is CASSPRLGTGTGELFF. Written as DNA, the CDR3 is TGTGCCAGCTCACCTCGACTAGGAACCGGTACCGGGGAGCTGTTTTTT.

The chain combines TRBV7-9 with TRBJ2-1, with 9 bases fitting TRBD1. Looked up from germline, CDR1 is SEHNR and CDR2 is FQNEAQ (reference sequence). The junction had 8 bases not matched to a gene; V was cut back by 8 bases and J by 9 bases. This CDR3 contains 13 residues. The CDR3 DNA reads as TGTGCCAGCCTACCGGGACAGGGTCGTGAGCAGTTCTTC. Its protein is CASLPGQGREQFF.

The rearrangement joins TRBV6-1 to TRBJ1-3, with D unresolved. Trimming removed 6 bases at V and 2 bases at J, with 8 bases between. Germline V gene data show CDR1 as MNHNS and CDR2 as SASEGT. There are 13 residues in the CDR3. The CDR3 loop is CASSPSTGNTIYF. For the CDR3, the DNA is TGTGCCAGCAGCCCGTCTACTGGAAACACCATATATTTT.

A few counts support this clone. For the CDR3, the DNA is TGTGCCAGCAGCGTAATAGGAGGGTCAGAGACCCAGTACTTC. This sequence encodes CASSVIGGSETQYF. V and J are TRBV9 and TRBJ2-5, with D possibly TRBD2 on 6 matching bases. Trimming pared 1 base from V and 4 bases from J, leaving 11 bases between. Germline assignment: CDR1 SGDLS and CDR2 YYNGEE. The CDR3 extends over 14 amino acids.

The chain uses TRBV4-2 and TRBJ2-7, with 11 bases that match TRBD2. The trim removed 1 base at V and 2 bases at J, leaving 1 base unmatched. Germline loops: CDR1 LGHNA, CDR2 YNFKEQ. The CDR3 spans 15 residues. DNA for the CDR3: TGTGCCAGCAGCCAAGGACTAGCGGGGCCCTACGAGCAGTACTTC. Translating it yields CASSQGLAGPYEQYF.

The chain recombines TRBV11-2 with TRBJ2-7, with D perhaps TRBD1 (5 bases). The CDR3 has 14 residues. The V gene's germline CDR1 is SGHAT and CDR2 FQNNGV. The germline V and J ends were trimmed by 4 bases and 2 bases, with 12 bases remaining between them. This CDR3 reads CASSWRRGTYEQYF. CDR3 nucleotide sequence: TGTGCCAGCAGCTGGAGAAGGGGAACCTACGAGCAGTACTTC.

This chain links TRBV7-2 with TRBJ2-3; D is uncertain. The CDR3 length is 15 residues. V lost 1 base and J lost 0, with 8 bases in between. The germline V gene has CDR1 SGHTA and CDR2 FQGNSA. The DNA of the CDR3 is TGTGCCAGCAGCTTAGGGAGTTCTAGCACAGATACGCAGTATTTT. Its translation is CASSLGSSSTDTQYF.

Details on this clone: A read error may produce the germline difference seen at one junction end. The chain employs TRBV5-6 and TRBJ2-7; TRBD2 is a possible D gene (5 bases). CDR1 and CDR2 (germline): SGHDT, YYEEEE. The CDR3 sequence is 12 residues long. The CDR3 nucleotides read TGTGCCAGCAGCCGAGGGTTGCTCGTATGGAACTTC. Protein: CASSRGLLVWNF.

The V and J genes are TRBV5-4 and TRBJ1-5, with a weak D call TRBD1 (5 bases). This CDR3 has 13 residues. Trimming pared 3 bases from V and 7 bases from J, leaving 11 bases between. Germline V lookup: CDR1 SGHNT, CDR2 YYREEE (reference sequence). CDR3 sequence: CASSYEGFQPQHF. DNA of the CDR3: TGTGCCAGCAGCTACGAGGGGTTCCAGCCCCAGCATTTT.

The chain carries TRBV11-2 and TRBJ2-3; a weak D match, TRBD1 (6 bases). CDR3 length: 14 residues. V was pared by 0 bases and J by 5 bases, with 9 bases between. The germline V gene has CDR1 SGHAT and CDR2 FQNNGV. In DNA, the CDR3 is TGTGCCAGCAGCTTAGACAGGGGTAGAGATACGCAGTATTTT. Its protein product is CASSLDRGRDTQYF. The entire variable domain, with the rest obtained from reference TRBV11-2 and TRBJ2-3, is as follows: EAGVAQSPRYKIIEKRQSVAFWCNPISGHATLYWYQQILGQGPKLLIQFQNNGVVDDSQLPKDRFSAERLKGVDSTLKIQPAKLEDSAVYLCASSLDRGRDTQYFGPGTRLTVL.

The sample holds many counts of this clone. Other DNA variants within this sample encode the same CDR3. The J gene is TRBJ2-7, the V gene TRBV2, with 14 bases lining up with TRBD2. Looked up from germline, CDR1 is SNHLY and CDR2 is FYNNEI. Losses at the gene ends were 5 bases for V and 4 bases for J; bases not matched to a gene: 7. The CDR3 length is 16 residues. In DNA form, the CDR3 reads TGTGCCAGCAGTCGACTAGCGGGAGGGCCGTCGTACGAGCAGTACTTC. As protein: CASSRLAGGPSYEQYF.